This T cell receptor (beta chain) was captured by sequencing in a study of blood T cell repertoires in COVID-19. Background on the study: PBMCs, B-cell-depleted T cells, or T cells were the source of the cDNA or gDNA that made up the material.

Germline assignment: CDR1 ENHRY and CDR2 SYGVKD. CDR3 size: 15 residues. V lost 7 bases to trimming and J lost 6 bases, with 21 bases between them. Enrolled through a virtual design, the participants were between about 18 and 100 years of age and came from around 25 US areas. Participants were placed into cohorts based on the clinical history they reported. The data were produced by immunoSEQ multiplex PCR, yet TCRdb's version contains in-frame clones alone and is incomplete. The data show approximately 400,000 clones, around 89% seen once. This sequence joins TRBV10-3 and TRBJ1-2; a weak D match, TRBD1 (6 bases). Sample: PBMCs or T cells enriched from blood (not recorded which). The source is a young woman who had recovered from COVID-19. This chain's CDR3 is CAITQARTAPHGYTF. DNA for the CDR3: TGTGCCATCACCCAAGCACGGACAGCGCCCCATGGCTACACCTTC.